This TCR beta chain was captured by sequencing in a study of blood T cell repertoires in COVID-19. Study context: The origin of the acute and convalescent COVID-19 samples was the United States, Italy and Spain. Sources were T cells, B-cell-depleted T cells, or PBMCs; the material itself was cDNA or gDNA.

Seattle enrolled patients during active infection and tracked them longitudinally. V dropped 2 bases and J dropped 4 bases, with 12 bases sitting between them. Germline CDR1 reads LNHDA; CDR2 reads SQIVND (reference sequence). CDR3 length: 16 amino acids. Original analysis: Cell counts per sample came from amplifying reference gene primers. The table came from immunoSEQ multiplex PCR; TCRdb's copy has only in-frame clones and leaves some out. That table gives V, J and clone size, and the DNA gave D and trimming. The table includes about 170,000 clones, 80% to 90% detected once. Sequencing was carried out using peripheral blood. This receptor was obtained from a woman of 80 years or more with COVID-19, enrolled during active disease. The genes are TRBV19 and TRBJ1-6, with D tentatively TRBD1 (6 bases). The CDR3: CASSIQRTDYNSPLHF. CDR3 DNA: TGTGCCAGTAGTATACAGCGGACAGATTATAATTCACCCCTCCACTTT.